The sequence of this T cell receptor beta chain was determined in a study of CD8+ T cells in alopecia areata. Across the study: The study gave treated patients oral tofacitinib at 5 to 10 mg twice daily.

In its sample, this clone was seen a few times. Looked up from germline, CDR1 is LNHNV and CDR2 is YYDKDF (reference sequence). There are 15 residues in the CDR3. Trimming cost V 1 base and J 2 bases, with 10 bases left between them. Sequencing used cDNA as its template, made by extracting RNA and reverse transcribing it. Profiled with immunoSEQ multiplex PCR; TCRdb holds only in-frame clones, not every one. The sample contains approximately 180,000 clones, about 63% of which appear only once. The sequencing used CD4+ T cells sorted from blood, collected at week 0. The chain recombines TRBV15 with TRBJ2-3; possible D gene TRBD2, 6 bases. This clonotype originated in a human donor with alopecia areata. The CDR3 is CATSRGGGDTDTQYF. CDR3 nucleotides: TGTGCCACCAGCAGAGGGGGCGGGGACACAGATACGCAGTATTTT.